The sequence of this T cell receptor (beta chain) was determined in a study of OX40 agonist ivuxolimab in advanced cancers. Turning to the study itself: The dose of intravenous ivuxolimab that patients received every 2 weeks ranged from 0.01 to 10 mg/kg. Hepatocellular carcinoma, melanoma, renal cell or head and neck cancer occurred in dose-escalation patients.

Using immunoSEQ multiplex PCR, the repertoire was profiled, and TCRdb retains in-frame clones only, with some absent. This sample has roughly 100,000 clones, with roughly 84% found just once. This CDR3 comprises 15 residues. Germline CDR1 reads SGHTA; CDR2 reads FQGNSA. With 6 bases clipped from V and 1 base from J, the junction kept 4 bases outside the gene matches. The TCR was taken from an adult with an advanced solid tumor such as melanoma, head and neck, liver or kidney cancer. This sample comprised CD4+ or CD8+ T cells sorted from blood, obtained in a trial of the OX40 agonist ivuxolimab. The rearrangement uses TRBV7-2 and TRBJ2-5, with 11 nucleotides matching TRBD2. The CDR3 loop reads CASSRLAGSQETQYF. The CDR3 bases are TGTGCCAGCAGTCGACTAGCGGGGAGCCAAGAGACCCAGTACTTC.